The T cell receptor (beta chain) described here comes from a study of T-cell reconstitution after alpha-beta-depleted transplantation in children. Whole-study results and caveats: For some patients, TCRbeta diversity was high at day 60 because of recipient T cells and thymic progenitors that survived.

Many counts were recorded for this clonotype. Antigen: not known. CDR3 length: 16 residues. Between the trimmed V and J ends, which lost 1 base and 11 bases, there was a span of 21 bases. Looked up from germline, CDR1 is SGHTA and CDR2 is FQGNSA. TCRbeta library preparation incorporated unique molecular identifiers. MiXCR, run by TCRdb on the PCR reads, gives a single entry per CDR3 protein. The data show over 200,000 distinct CDR3 sequences, with roughly 11% seen just once and roughly 27% held by the top ten. The sequence derives from a child younger than two with acute myeloid leukemia, due to receive a stem cell transplant. Source: PBMCs, taken before TCRalphabeta/CD19-depleted stem cell transplant. The rearrangement joins TRBV7-2 to TRBJ2-1, with D perhaps being TRBD1 or TRBD2 (5 bases each). The CDR3 reads CASSLEGVGAAMKQFF. As DNA, the CDR3 is TGTGCCAGCAGCTTAGAGGGAGTTGGGGCCGCCATGAAGCAGTTCTTC.